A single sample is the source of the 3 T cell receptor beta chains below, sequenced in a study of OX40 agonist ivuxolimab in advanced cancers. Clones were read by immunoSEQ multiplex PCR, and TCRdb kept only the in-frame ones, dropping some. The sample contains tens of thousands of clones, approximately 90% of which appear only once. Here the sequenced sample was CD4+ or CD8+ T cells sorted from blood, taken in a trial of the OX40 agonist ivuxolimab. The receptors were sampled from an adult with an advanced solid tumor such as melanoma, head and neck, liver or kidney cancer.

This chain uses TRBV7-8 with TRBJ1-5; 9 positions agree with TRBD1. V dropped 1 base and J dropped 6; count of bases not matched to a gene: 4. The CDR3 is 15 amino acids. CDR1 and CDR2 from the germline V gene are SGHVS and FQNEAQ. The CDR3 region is CASSLGTGVTQPQHF. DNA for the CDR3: TGTGCCAGCAGCTTAGGGACAGGGGTTACTCAGCCCCAGCATTTT.

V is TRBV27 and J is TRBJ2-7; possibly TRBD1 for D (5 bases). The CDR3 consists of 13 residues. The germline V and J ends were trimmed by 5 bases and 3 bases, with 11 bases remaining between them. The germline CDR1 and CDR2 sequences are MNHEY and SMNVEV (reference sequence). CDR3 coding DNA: TGTGCCAGCAGTCCGGACATAAGCTACGAGCAGTACTTC. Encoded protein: CASSPDISYEQYF.

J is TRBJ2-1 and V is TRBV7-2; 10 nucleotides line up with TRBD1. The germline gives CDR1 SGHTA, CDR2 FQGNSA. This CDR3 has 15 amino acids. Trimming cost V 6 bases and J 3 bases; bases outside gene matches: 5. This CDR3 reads CASSSRDRGYNEQFF. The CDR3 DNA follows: TGTGCCAGCAGTTCCCGGGACAGGGGCTACAATGAGCAGTTCTTC.